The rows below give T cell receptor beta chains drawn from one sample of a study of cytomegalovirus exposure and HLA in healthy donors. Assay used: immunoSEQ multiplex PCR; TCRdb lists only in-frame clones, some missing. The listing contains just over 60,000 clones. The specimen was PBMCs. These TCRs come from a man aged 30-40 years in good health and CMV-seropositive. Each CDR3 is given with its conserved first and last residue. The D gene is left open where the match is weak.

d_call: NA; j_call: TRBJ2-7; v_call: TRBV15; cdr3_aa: CATSRVDTAGEQYF; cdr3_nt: TGTGCCACCAGCAGAGTGGATACCGCGGGCGAGCAGTACTTC
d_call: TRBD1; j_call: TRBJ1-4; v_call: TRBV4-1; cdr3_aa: CASSPGTGPNEKLFF; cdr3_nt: TGCGCCAGCAGCCCGGGGACAGGTCCTAATGAAAAACTGTTTTTT
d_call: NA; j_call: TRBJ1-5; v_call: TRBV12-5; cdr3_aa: CASGLALRPQHF; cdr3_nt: TGTGCTAGTGGTTTGGCTCTTCGGCCCCAGCATTTT
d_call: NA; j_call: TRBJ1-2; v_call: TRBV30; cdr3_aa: CACPRREVDGYTF; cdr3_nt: TGTGCCTGTCCCCGCCGGGAGGTGGATGGCTACACCTTC
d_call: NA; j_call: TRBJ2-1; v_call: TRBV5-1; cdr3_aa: CASSQHSGEQFF; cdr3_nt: TGCGCCAGCAGCCAGCACAGCGGGGAGCAGTTCTTC
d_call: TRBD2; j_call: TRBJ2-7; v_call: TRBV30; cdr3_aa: CAWTRAGGSYEQYF; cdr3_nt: TGTGCCTGGACGAGGGCGGGAGGCTCCTACGAGCAGTACTTC
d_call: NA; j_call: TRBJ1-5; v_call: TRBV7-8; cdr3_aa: CASSFKMAWSDLYQPQHF; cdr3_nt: TGTGCCAGCAGCTTCAAAATGGCGTGGAGTGACCTCTATCAGCCCCAGCATTTT
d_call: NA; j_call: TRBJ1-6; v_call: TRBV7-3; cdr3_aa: CASSPSGGGNSPLHF; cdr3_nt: TGTGCCAGCAGCCCATCGGGGGGTGGCAATTCACCCCTCCACTTT
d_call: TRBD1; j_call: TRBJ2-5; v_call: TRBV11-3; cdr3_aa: CASSSPPGQGWEETQYF; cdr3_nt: TGTGCCAGCAGCTCACCTCCGGGACAGGGGTGGGAGGAGACCCAGTACTTC
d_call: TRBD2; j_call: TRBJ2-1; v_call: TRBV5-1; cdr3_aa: CASNSGRQGNEQFF; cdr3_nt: TGCGCCAGCAACAGCGGGAGGCAGGGCAATGAGCAGTTCTTC
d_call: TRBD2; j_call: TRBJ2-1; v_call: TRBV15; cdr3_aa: CATSRDLSGSHADNEQFF; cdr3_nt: TGTGCCACCAGCAGAGACCTTAGCGGGAGTCATGCGGACAATGAGCAGTTCTTC
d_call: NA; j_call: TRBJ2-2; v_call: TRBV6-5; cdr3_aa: CASSYATAGNTGELFF; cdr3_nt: TGTGCCAGCAGTTACGCCACTGCAGGGAACACCGGGGAGCTGTTTTTT
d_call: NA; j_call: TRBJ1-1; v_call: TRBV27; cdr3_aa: CASTRGGRSTEAFF; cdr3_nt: TGTGCCAGCACCCGAGGAGGGCGGAGCACTGAAGCTTTCTTT
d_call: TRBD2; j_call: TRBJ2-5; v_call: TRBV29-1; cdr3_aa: CSVEDWGGAETQYF; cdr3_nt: TGCAGCGTTGAAGATTGGGGGGGAGCAGAGACCCAGTACTTC
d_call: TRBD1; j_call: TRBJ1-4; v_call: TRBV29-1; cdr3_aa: CSVRGQGNEKLFF; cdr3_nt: TGCAGCGTCCGCGGACAGGGCAATGAAAAACTGTTTTTT
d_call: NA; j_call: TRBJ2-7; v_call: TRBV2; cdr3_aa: CASSENQYDPSAYEQYF; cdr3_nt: TGTGCCAGCAGTGAAAACCAATACGATCCGAGCGCCTACGAGCAGTACTTC
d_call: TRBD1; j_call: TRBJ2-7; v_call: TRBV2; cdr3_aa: CASSEAPFTGDTYEQYF; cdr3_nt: TGTGCCAGCAGTGAAGCCCCCTTTACAGGGGACACCTACGAGCAGTACTTC
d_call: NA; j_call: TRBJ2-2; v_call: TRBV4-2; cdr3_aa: CASSQASGSPAGELFF; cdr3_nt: TGTGCCAGCAGCCAGGCCTCCGGGAGCCCCGCCGGGGAGCTGTTTTTT